This T cell receptor beta chain emerged from a study of technical replicates of blood from a handful of donors. Repertoires were generated with immunoSEQ multiplex PCR, while TCRdb's copy carries only in-frame clones and drops some. Found here are tens of thousands of clones, just over 90% of them singletons; the top ten hold 0.2% to 0.25%. The junction had 9 bases not matched to a gene; V was cut back by 1 base and J by 0 bases. This CDR3 has 18 residues. CDR1 LGHNA and CDR2 YNFKEQ come from the germline V gene. The chain couples TRBV4-2 to TRBJ2-1; 7 positions agree with TRBD2. The TCR sequence derives from a human donor in good health. Specimen: T cells isolated from PBMCs. CDR3 loop: CASSQATLAVASYNEQFF. In DNA form, the CDR3 reads TGTGCCAGCAGCCAAGCCACGCTAGCGGTAGCCTCCTACAATGAGCAGTTCTTC.